The 6 T cell receptor beta chains below were found in one sample sequenced in a study of regulatory T cells in long-lasting Graves disease. According to the study, TCR beta libraries were built with iRepertoire HTBI primers and CDR3-region Arm-PCR. TCRdb ran MiXCR on the multiplex PCR reads and lists one entry per CDR3 protein. The sample consists of more than 400,000 distinct CDR3 sequences, about 16% of them appearing once. Sample time point: newly diagnosed GD, antithyroid drugs for less than 3 months. Researchers made the TCR library from RNA that was extracted from PBMCs. This sample also belongs to another study, concerning T cells in Graves' hyperthyroidism and ophthalmopathy.

The input for sequencing was peripheral blood mononuclear cells (PBMCs), taken at new diagnosis, from a patient treated with antithyroid drugs. These receptors all stem from a man between 35 and 55 years old with Graves disease.

This clonotype was detected ten times or more. The chain uses TRBV2 and TRBJ2-5; 9 nucleotides line up with TRBD2. The CDR3 loop spans 17 amino acids. Germline V gene sequence: CDR1 SNHLY, CDR2 FYNNEI. V trimming: 0 bases; J trimming: 5 bases; junction bases outside the gene matches: 10. The CDR3 loop reads CASSEAVAGGLGETQYF. CDR3 nucleotides: TGTGCCAGCAGTGAAGCGGTGGCGGGAGGGCTGGGGGAGACCCAGTACTTC.

The gene calls are TRBV5-6 and TRBJ2-3; no reliable D call. Deletions cut 3 bases from V and 4 bases from J, with 12 bases between. CDR3 length: 14 amino acids. CDR1 SGHDT and CDR2 YYEEEE come from the germline V gene. In DNA form, the CDR3 reads TGTGCCAGCAGCTCGACTTGGTACTCAGATACGCAGTATTTT. This encodes CASSSTWYSDTQYF.

This chain connects TRBV5-1 to TRBJ2-6; D is unclear. CDR3 length: 16 residues. Germline assignment: CDR1 SGHRS and CDR2 YFSETQ. Trimming pared 2 bases from V and 0 bases from J, leaving 9 bases between. The CDR3 reads CASSFRTASGANVLTF. The CDR3 bases are TGCGCCAGCAGCTTTCGAACGGCCTCTGGGGCCAACGTCCTGACTTTC. Using reference TRBV5-1 and TRBJ2-6 for the parts outside the CDR3, the full variable domain is KAGVTQTPRYLIKTRGQQVTLSCSPISGHRSVSWYQQTPGQGLQFLFEYFSETQRNKGNFPGRFSGRQFSNSRSEMNVSTLELGDSALYLCASSFRTASGANVLTFGAGSRLTVL.

In this sample, this clonotype turned up many times. This sequence joins TRBV27 and TRBJ1-1, with D possibly matching TRBD1 (5 bases). Germline V gene lookup returns CDR1 MNHEY and CDR2 SMNVEV (reference sequence). This CDR3 has 16 amino acids. The V and J ends lost 6 bases and 0 bases respectively, with 17 bases between them. CDR3 nucleotide sequence: TGTGCCAGCAGCCCATCACTCGGGACCTTGAACACTGAAGCTTTCTTT. This translates into CASSPSLGTLNTEAFF.

The chain couples TRBV12-3 or TRBV12-4 to TRBJ2-7; TRBD2 agrees at 9 bases. The CDR3 totals 12 residues. Trimming took 6 bases from V and 7 from J; bases not matched to a gene: 4. Here the CDR3 DNA reads TGTGCCAGCAGATTACTAGCGGGTGAGCAGTACTTC. Translation: CASRLLAGEQYF.

This clonotype has a count of ten or more. The chain recombines TRBV28 with TRBJ2-7; D remains unclear. Between the trimmed V and J ends, which lost 6 bases and 0 bases, there was a span of 12 bases. The CDR3 consists of 14 residues. Germline CDR1 and CDR2: MDHEN and SYDVKM. CDR3 in amino acids: CASRSVGHSYEQYF. The CDR3 region has the DNA TGTGCCAGCAGAAGTGTAGGCCACTCCTACGAGCAGTACTTC.